This TCR beta chain derives from a study of T-cell memory formation after mild COVID-19. Study as a whole: TCR clusters mostly belonged to single donors.

The TCR alpha and TCR beta cDNA libraries, bearing sample barcodes and UMIs, were generated by 5'RACE using constant-segment primers. From the 5' RACE reads, TCRdb called clonotypes with MiXCR, one entry per CDR3 protein. The table records about 350,000 distinct CDR3 sequences, roughly 13% of them present only once. The ends were cut back, 5 bases at V and 8 bases at J, with 4 bases in the middle. There are 10 residues in the CDR3. Germline lookup yields CDR1 SEHNR and CDR2 FQNEAQ (reference sequence). This receptor was taken from a man aged 18 to 30 who had mild COVID-19 (a few samples of this study predate the infection). Cell type and time point are not known. This chain links TRBV7-9 with TRBJ2-1; D remains unclear. Sequenced material: PBMCs or a T cell subset sorted from them (not recorded which). The CDR3 loop is CASSHYEQFF. CDR3 in DNA: TGTGCCAGCAGCCATTATGAGCAGTTCTTC. The complete variable domain, with remaining parts taken from reference TRBV7-9 and TRBJ2-1, reads DTGVSQNPRHKITKRGQNVTFRCDPISEHNRLYWYRQTLGQGPEFLTYFQNEAQLEKSRLLSDRFSAERPKGSFSTLEIQRTEQGDSAMYLCASSHYEQFFGPGTRLTVL.